These T cell receptor beta chains were read from a single sample in a study of T cell repertoires in cytomegalovirus infection. Each CDR3 protein gets one entry after TCRdb re-called the reads with MiXCR. The table lists around 47,000 distinct CDR3 sequences, roughly a fifth of them singletons. These receptors have no known antigen. The material sequenced was CD8+ T cells from cultured PBMCs, taken from culture after CMV antigen stimulation. The receptors here all came from a human donor in good health (CMV status not recorded). Some clones in this sample may be carry-over from other donors' samples. Both conserved end residues are part of each CDR3. A D gene is named only where the DNA matches it firmly. Clone size, where shown, is once, few, many, or a class for clones that have expanded.

abundance	d_gene	v_gene	j_gene	CDR3nt	CDR3aa
NA	NA	TRBV7-8	TRBJ2-5	TGTGCCAGCACCTCCCCCCAGGAGACCCAGTACTTC	CASTSPQETQYF
once	NA	TRBV7-2	TRBJ2-3	TGTGCCAGCAGCTACGCTTATACGCAGTATTTT	CASSYAYTQYF
few	NA	TRBV6-5	TRBJ1-6	TGTGCCAGCAGTTACTCGAGTGTTTCACCCCTCCACTTT	CASSYSSVSPLHF
few	NA	TRBV7-9	TRBJ1-1	TGTGCCAGCAGCTTAGGACAGGCCTCGAACACTGAAGCTTTCTTT	CASSLGQASNTEAFF
few	TRBD2	TRBV6-4	TRBJ2-3	TGTGCCAGCAGTGAGAGTCCCCCGGGGGGGCTGTTCTCGACGCAGTATTTT	CASSESPPGGLFSTQYF
many	NA	TRBV6-2/TRBV6-3	TRBJ2-7	TGTGCCATCGGAGCTTTCTACGAGCAGTACTTC	CAIGAFYEQYF
NA	NA	TRBV12-3/TRBV12-4	TRBJ2-2	TGTGCCAGCACTTCAACCGGGGAGCTGTTTTTT	CASTSTGELFF
NA	NA	TRBV7-8	TRBJ2-7	TGTGCCAGCAGCTGGGAGGCCTCCTACGAGCAGTACTTC	CASSWEASYEQYF
NA	NA	TRBV5-6	TRBJ2-4	TGTGCCAGCAGCTCCTCGACAGAAAACATTCAGTACTTC	CASSSSTENIQYF
many	NA	TRBV7-2	TRBJ2-1	TGTGCCAGCAGCTTAGACGTACTCCCCTACAATGAGCAGTTCTTC	CASSLDVLPYNEQFF
NA	NA	TRBV19	TRBJ1-2	TGTGCCAGTACAGATTTTTCCTATGGCTACACCTTC	CASTDFSYGYTF
NA	NA	TRBV5-1	TRBJ1-1	TGCGCCAGCAGCCGTCCCCAGGGAGACAGTAGAAAGGACACTGAAGCTTTCTTT	CASSRPQGDSRKDTEAFF
NA	NA	TRBV7-2	TRBJ1-4	TGTGCCAACAGCTTAGTCCGGACTCCAACTAATGAAAAACTGTTTTTT	CANSLVRTPTNEKLFF
NA	NA	TRBV7-2	TRBJ2-7	TGTGCCAGCAGCTTAACTTCGGGACATCCCTACGAGCAGTACTTC	CASSLTSGHPYEQYF
NA	NA	TRBV12-3/TRBV12-4	TRBJ2-1	TGTGCCAGCAGGGCCCCTGGGGGAAGGACCGATGAGCAGTTCTTC	CASRAPGGRTDEQFF
NA	NA	TRBV7-6	TRBJ1-1	TGTGCCAGCACCCTCGGGGGGAACACTGAAGCTTTCTTT	CASTLGGNTEAFF
few	NA	TRBV27	TRBJ2-3	TGTGCCAGCAGTTTCGCCTCCCTAGGAACAGATACGCAGTATTTT	CASSFASLGTDTQYF
NA	NA	TRBV28	TRBJ1-1	TGTGCCAGCAGTTTTTCGGGGACTCGTCCCGGAACTGAAGCTTTCTTT	CASSFSGTRPGTEAFF
many	NA	TRBV7-2	TRBJ2-1	TGTGCCAGCACCACATCTTGGGTGGATGAGCAGTTCTTC	CASTTSWVDEQFF
few	NA	TRBV11-2	TRBJ2-6	TGTGCCAGCAGCTTAAATGTTGCTTCTGGGGCCAACGTCCTGACTTTC	CASSLNVASGANVLTF
few	NA	TRBV7-8	TRBJ1-5	TGTGCCAGCAGCTTATCGCAGGGCGGTCAGCCCCAGCATTTT	CASSLSQGGQPQHF
NA	NA	TRBV11-2	TRBJ2-7	TGTGCCAGCACAGCGGAGGCGTCCTACGAGCAGTACTTC	CASTAEASYEQYF
few	TRBD1	TRBV5-1	TRBJ2-2	TGCGCCAGCAGCCTGGGACAGGGAGGGAACACCGGGGAGCTGTTTTTT	CASSLGQGGNTGELFF
NA	NA	TRBV6-1	TRBJ2-7	TGTGCCAGCACCACCCCCCTACAGGGCTACGAGCAGTACTTC	CASTTPLQGYEQYF
few	NA	TRBV7-8	TRBJ1-5	TGTGCCAGCAGTCCCGGGGGCGAAGGCAATCAGCCCCAGCATTTT	CASSPGGEGNQPQHF
few	NA	TRBV6-2/TRBV6-3	TRBJ1-1	TGTGCCAGCAGGATCCTTATGACAGATATGAACACTGAAGCTTTCTTT	CASRILMTDMNTEAFF
few	TRBD1	TRBV19	TRBJ2-1	TGTGCCAGTAGTTTGTGGGACAGGGGAATTGCCAATGAGCAGTTCTTC	CASSLWDRGIANEQFF
few	TRBD1	TRBV7-3	TRBJ2-7	TGTGCCAGCAGCTTACTGGGACAGGCTATAGTGGTGCAGTACTTC	CASSLLGQAIVVQYF
few	NA	TRBV7-9	TRBJ1-1	TGTGCCAGCAGCTTAGTTCAGGGGTTCTCTGAAGCTTTCTTT	CASSLVQGFSEAFF
many	NA	TRBV12-5	TRBJ2-5	TGTGCTAGTGGTTTGACCCAAGCGACAGCGGGGACCCAGTACTTC	CASGLTQATAGTQYF
few	TRBD1	TRBV6-1	TRBJ1-5	TGTGCCAGCAATCCACAGGGGATCAATCAGCCCCAGCATTTT	CASNPQGINQPQHF
few	NA	TRBV7-9	TRBJ1-1	TGTGCCAGCAAGGGACGGATGAACACTGAAGCTTTCTTT	CASKGRMNTEAFF
few	NA	TRBV15	TRBJ1-2	TGTGCCACCAGCAGAGAGGGCAGGTCCTATGGCTACACCTTC	CATSREGRSYGYTF
many	TRBD1	TRBV6-1	TRBJ2-1	TGTGCCAGCACGTCAGGGGGTTCCTACAATGAGCAGTTCTTC	CASTSGGSYNEQFF
NA	NA	TRBV6-1	TRBJ2-7	TGTGCCAGCGGGGGGGCTCATAATGAGCAGTACTTC	CASGGAHNEQYF
NA	NA	TRBV20-1	TRBJ1-1	TGCAGTGCTGTGGTGGCTGAAGCTTTCTTT	CSAVVAEAFF
few	NA	TRBV27	TRBJ1-5	TGTGCCAGCAGCTCGGTCCCTTCAGGTAGCAATCAGCCCCAGCATTTT	CASSSVPSGSNQPQHF
NA	NA	TRBV19	TRBJ1-2	TGTGCCAGTACCGACGGGGGATACTATGGCTACACCTTC	CASTDGGYYGYTF
NA	TRBD1	TRBV6-5	TRBJ2-1	TGTGCCACCGGAAAACAGGGGGCTAATGAGCAGTTCTTC	CATGKQGANEQFF
few	TRBD1	TRBV6-1	TRBJ2-1	TGTGCCAGCAGTGCCAGGACAGGGCCCCTGAGCTCCTACAATGAGCAGTTCTTC	CASSARTGPLSSYNEQFF
NA	TRBD1	TRBV7-2	TRBJ1-1	TGTGCCAGCAGCTTAGCTACAGGGGCGTACACTGAAGCTTTCTTT	CASSLATGAYTEAFF
few	NA	TRBV6-5	TRBJ2-7	TGTGCCATCCCAGGAAGAGAGTACGAGCAGTACTTC	CAIPGREYEQYF
few	NA	TRBV4-3	TRBJ2-3	TGCGCCAGCAGCCAAGATTCGGGCGGGGTTGGGAATACGCAGTATTTT	CASSQDSGGVGNTQYF
NA	TRBD1	TRBV7-8	TRBJ1-5	TGTGCCAGCAGCTTAGACAGGGGGATCAATCAGCCCCAGCATTTT	CASSLDRGINQPQHF
few	NA	TRBV5-5	TRBJ2-3	TGTGCCAGCAGCTTGTGGGGATCTCCCACAGATACGCAGTATTTT	CASSLWGSPTDTQYF
few	NA	TRBV12-3/TRBV12-4	TRBJ1-1	TGTGCCATGACACAGAACACTGAAGCTTTCTTT	CAMTQNTEAFF
many	NA	TRBV12-3/TRBV12-4	TRBJ2-7	TGTGCCAGCAGCCCCGGGACGGGGTGGCAGTACTTC	CASSPGTGWQYF